This T cell receptor beta chain was found in a study of shared clonotypes between healthy human individuals. Some clones are missing from TCRdb's copy, which holds only in-frame ones; the method was immunoSEQ multiplex PCR. Of about 330,000 clones listed, roughly 70% are singletons. The clonotype comes from a man aged 25 to 40 in good health. Source material: memory CD4+ T cells sorted from blood. Regarding subset: CD45RA-negative fraction.

CDR3 protein: CASSQDRQGNYGYTF. The DNA of the CDR3 is TGCGCCAGCAGCCAAGACAGACAGGGGAACTATGGCTACACCTTC. The chain combines TRBV4-1 with TRBJ1-2; 8 bases are a match to TRBD1. The V gene end was trimmed by 0 bases and the J gene end by 2 bases; junction bases not matched to a gene: 2. Germline assignment: CDR1 MGHRA and CDR2 YSYEKL. This CDR3 is built from 15 residues.